This TCR beta chain was retrieved from a study of T cell responses to AZD1222 COVID-19 vaccine. As concerns this clone: Its specificity is unknown.

Findings and limits, study-wide: Researchers report vaccine-associated CD4 TCRs spanning spike, with dominance at 160-218 and 743-854. Baseline antibody screening turned up just a handful of seropositive AZD1222 recipients. Two doses of AZD1222 preceded a rise in Spike-specific TCR breadth and depth.

This table comes from immunoSEQ multiplex PCR, and its TCRdb copy is limited to in-frame clones, with some not included. This sample carries 70,000 or so clones, about 80% of them seen once, and the ten largest clones take around 10%. There are 16 residues in the CDR3. V trimming: 0 bases; J trimming: 10 bases; junction bases outside the gene matches: 8. Germline loops: CDR1 LGHNA, CDR2 YNFKEQ. The chain uses TRBV4-2 and TRBJ2-1; 11 positions match TRBD2. The material was peripheral blood, obtained on day 0 of AZD1222 vaccination. This TCR was recovered from an adult in good health. The CDR3 reads CASSQDTGLAVGEQFF. The CDR3 region has the DNA TGTGCCAGCAGCCAAGATACGGGACTAGCGGTTGGGGAGCAGTTCTTC.